This entry lists 32 T cell receptor beta chains sequenced from one sample in a study of blood T cell repertoires in COVID-19. The repertoire was sequenced with immunoSEQ multiplex PCR; TCRdb's copy has only in-frame clones and lacks some. Of fewer than 150,000 clones listed, over 70% are singletons. The material sequenced was peripheral blood. The receptors derive from a man in his forties or fifties with acute or convalescent COVID-19.

The J gene is TRBJ2-1, the V gene TRBV2, with 7 bases fitting TRBD1. This CDR3 is 15 amino acids long. The V gene's germline CDR1 is SNHLY and CDR2 FYNNEI. V gave up 7 bases and J gave up 4 bases; unmatched junction bases: 10. The CDR3 DNA reads as TGTGCCAGCACCAAGGGCTTACAGGGGTACAATGAGCAGTTCTTC. It translates to CASTKGLQGYNEQFF.

J is TRBJ1-6 and V is TRBV27, with D maybe TRBD1 (6 bases). The CDR3 spans 15 residues. Trimming removed 6 bases at V and 14 bases at J, with 23 bases between. Germline CDR1 and CDR2: MNHEY and SMNVEV (reference sequence). The CDR3 DNA is TGTGCCAGCAGCTGGACAACCCAGGGGTGGGCGGCCCTCCACTTT. It codes for CASSWTTQGWAALHF.

This sequence joins TRBV30 and TRBJ1-1, with TRBD1 matching over 9 bases. J gave up 6 bases and V 5 bases, and 4 bases lay outside the gene matches. Germline loops: CDR1 GTSNPN, CDR2 SVGIG (reference sequence). This CDR3 contains 12 residues. CDR3 in DNA: TGTGCCTGGCGACAGGGGGTCTCTGAAGCTTTCTTT. The encoded protein is CAWRQGVSEAFF.

The chain carries TRBV7-9 and TRBJ2-3, with 10 bases identical to TRBD2. The germline V gene encodes CDR1 SEHNR and CDR2 FQNEAQ (reference sequence). The CDR3 consists of 16 residues. The V segment lost 7 bases and the J segment 2 bases; nucleotides outside the gene matches: 9. For the CDR3, the DNA is TGTGCCAGCAACCCGTTAGCGGGGGGAGACACAGATACGCAGTATTTT. This gives the protein CASNPLAGGDTDTQYF.

The V gene is TRBV9, the J gene TRBJ1-3; D might be TRBD1 (6 bases). Trimming shortened V by 3 bases and J by 0 bases, and 10 bases separated the two germline ends. Per the germline V gene, CDR1 is SGDLS and CDR2 is YYNGEE. This CDR3 contains 15 residues. CDR3 amino acids: CASSADRNSGNTIYF. Written as DNA, the CDR3 is TGTGCCAGCAGCGCCGACAGGAACTCTGGAAACACCATATATTTT.

This rearrangement joins TRBV7-2 to TRBJ2-3; TRBD2 matches at 12 bases. The CDR3 extends over 17 amino acids. V shed 3 bases, J shed 3 bases, and the junction held 7 bases outside the gene matches. Germline assignment: CDR1 SGHTA and CDR2 FQGNSA. Here the CDR3 DNA reads TGTGCCAGCAGCTTCCTTACTAGCGGGGGGAGGACAGATACGCAGTATTTT. It yields the protein CASSFLTSGGRTDTQYF.

The chain has TRBV10-3 and TRBJ2-3; 10 positions match TRBD2. Germline V lookup: CDR1 ENHRY, CDR2 SYGVKD. The CDR3 is 19 residues long. Trimming took 6 bases from V and 5 from J; bases not matched to a gene: 20. The DNA for the CDR3 is TGTGCCATCAGGGCGGGGAGCGGGGGGGCCGGCAAGCGGAAAGATACGCAGTATTTT. It encodes CAIRAGSGGAGKRKDTQYF.

The chain carries TRBV19 and TRBJ1-5, with D maybe TRBD1 (6 bases). Germline V gene data show CDR1 as LNHDA and CDR2 as SQIVND (reference sequence). V lost 5 bases and J 2 bases, leaving 10 bases between the germline ends. CDR3 length: 14 residues. CDR3 amino acids: CASSDRRGNQPQHF. In DNA form, the CDR3 reads TGTGCCAGTAGTGACAGGCGCGGCAATCAGCCCCAGCATTTT.

The gene calls are TRBV2 and TRBJ2-3; 10 bases are shared with TRBD2. V was clipped by 5 bases and J by 4 bases; unmatched bases: 6. The CDR3 spans 15 residues. The V gene's germline CDR1 is SNHLY and CDR2 FYNNEI. This chain's CDR3 is CASSPRLAGSDTQYF. CDR3 DNA: TGTGCCAGCAGTCCACGACTAGCGGGTTCAGATACGCAGTATTTT.

The CDR3 reads CASSPSSDGGYGYTF. CDR3 DNA sequence: TGCGCCAGCAGCCCGTCCTCCGACGGAGGCTATGGCTACACCTTC. The chain couples TRBV4-1 to TRBJ1-2; unclear D gene. Germline CDR1 reads MGHRA; CDR2 reads YSYEKL. V was pared by 4 bases and J by 4 bases, with 16 bases between. This CDR3 contains 15 residues.

The chain is built from TRBV7-8 and TRBJ1-2, with 8 nucleotides matching TRBD1. Germline V gives CDR1 SGHVS, CDR2 FQNEAQ. V shed 2 bases, J shed 7 bases, and the junction held 6 bases outside the gene matches. This CDR3 comprises 14 residues. The CDR3 coding sequence is TGTGCCAGCAGCTTATTTACAGGGGGTATTGGCTACACCTTC. It encodes CASSLFTGGIGYTF.

V gene TRBV10-3 combines with J gene TRBJ1-2; no definite D call. The CDR3 runs 16 residues. V lost 0 bases and J 0 bases, leaving 11 bases between the germline ends. Germline CDR1 reads ENHRY; CDR2 reads SYGVKD. The CDR3 nucleotides are TGTGCCATCAGTGAGTCGAAGGGAGACGCTAACTATGGCTACACCTTC. Translating it yields CAISESKGDANYGYTF.

This chain uses TRBV7-2 with TRBJ1-2, with TRBD1 matching 10 bases. V was clipped by 0 bases and J by 4 bases; unmatched bases: 11. Per germline, CDR1 SGHTA and CDR2 FQGNSA. CDR3 size: 18 residues. CDR3 sequence: CASSLAPPGTGAFYGYTF. DNA for the CDR3: TGTGCCAGCAGCTTAGCGCCGCCCGGGACAGGGGCCTTCTATGGCTACACCTTC. Combining the CDR3 with reference TRBV7-2 and TRBJ1-2 gives the whole variable domain GAGVSQSPSNKVTEKGKDVELRCDPISGHTALYWYRQSLGQGLEFLIYFQGNSAPDKSGLPSDRFSAERTGGSVSTLTIQRTQQEDSAVYLCASSLAPPGTGAFYGYTFGSGTRLTVV.

This chain links TRBV27 with TRBJ2-7; D remains ambiguous. The ends were cut back, 2 bases at V and 1 base at J, with 6 bases in the middle. This CDR3 spans 13 amino acids. Germline values: CDR1 MNHEY, CDR2 SMNVEV (reference sequence). The CDR3 nucleotides are TGTGCCAGCAGTTTAGCCGGTTCCTACGAGCAGTACTTC. Translated, it gives CASSLAGSYEQYF.

The chain couples TRBV5-5 to TRBJ1-2; 8 bases fit TRBD1. There are 13 residues in the CDR3. Per the germline V gene, CDR1 is SGHKS and CDR2 is YYEKEE (reference sequence). Trimming cost V 2 bases and J 6 bases; bases outside gene matches: 3. The CDR3 loop is CASSFQGANGYTF. The CDR3 DNA is TGTGCCAGCAGCTTCCAGGGGGCGAATGGCTACACCTTC.

The rearrangement links TRBV20-1 to TRBJ1-1; the D is unclear. Germline CDR1 DFQATT, CDR2 SNEGSKA (reference sequence). The CDR3 runs 8 residues. With 4 bases removed from V and 11 bases from J, the gap between germline ends came to 5 bases. The CDR3 nucleotides read TGCAGTGCTACACAGGCTTTCTTT. Translated, it gives CSATQAFF.

This clone was seen just once. This chain uses TRBV2 with TRBJ1-4; D possibly corresponds to TRBD1 (6 bases). This CDR3 region has 15 residues. The V end was cut by 0 bases, the J end by 10 bases, with 15 bases between. CDR1 and CDR2 from the germline V gene are SNHLY and FYNNEI. CDR3 bases: TGTGCCAGCAGTGAAGCTTTACGTTACAGGGCAAAACTGTTTTTT. It is translated as CASSEALRYRAKLFF.

The CDR3 DNA reads TGTGCCAGCAGCCAAATCTCCAGGGGATTCCACGAGCAGTACTTC. Its translation: CASSQISRGFHEQYF. This sequence joins TRBV14 and TRBJ2-7; D possibly corresponds to TRBD1 (6 bases). The CDR3 length is 15 residues. Germline V CDR1 and CDR2: SGHDN, FVKESK. Between the trimmed V and J ends, which lost 2 bases and 5 bases, there was a span of 16 bases.

The V and J genes are TRBV18 and TRBJ2-2, with 8 bases that match TRBD2. This CDR3 region has 16 residues. V was clipped by 4 bases and J by 4 bases; unmatched bases: 8. CDR1 is KGHSH, CDR2 LQKENI, per germline. The CDR3 loop reads CASSREAGAVTGELFF. CDR3 DNA sequence: TGTGCCAGCTCACGAGAAGCGGGGGCCGTCACCGGGGAGCTGTTTTTT.

This chain connects TRBV5-4 to TRBJ2-6; 11 bases fit TRBD1. V trimming: 4 bases; J trimming: 0 bases; junction bases outside the gene matches: 9. The CDR3 is made up of 19 amino acids. In germline, CDR1 is SGHNT, CDR2 YYREEE (reference sequence). The CDR3 loop is CASSASGTGGPSGANVLTF. In DNA form, the CDR3 reads TGTGCCAGCAGCGCTTCCGGGACAGGGGGGCCCTCTGGGGCCAACGTCCTGACTTTC.

At least ten counts were recorded for this clone. V usage is TRBV28 and J usage is TRBJ1-5; D perhaps matches TRBD1 (5 bases). This CDR3 is built from 15 residues. V was trimmed by 2 bases and J by 7 bases, leaving 15 bases between them. CDR1 MDHEN and CDR2 SYDVKM come from the germline V gene. This chain's CDR3 is CASSLKQSGRQPQHF. As DNA, the CDR3 is TGTGCCAGCAGTTTAAAGCAGTCAGGGAGGCAGCCCCAGCATTTT.

With respect to this clone: Other DNA sequences within the sample encode an identical CDR3. The rearrangement links TRBV7-2 to TRBJ1-4; 8 nucleotides agree with TRBD1. V lost 1 base and J lost 8; bases outside the gene matches: 3. CDR3 size: 14 residues. Germline V lookup: CDR1 SGHTA, CDR2 FQGNSA. Written as DNA, the CDR3 is TGTGCCAGCAGCTTAGGACAGGGGCGGGAAAAACTGTTTTTT. This sequence encodes CASSLGQGREKLFF.

The rearrangement uses TRBV4-1 and TRBJ1-4; 10 bases agree with TRBD1. The CDR3 runs to 15 residues. V lost 1 base to trimming and J lost 7 bases; unmatched junction nucleotides: 3. Germline assignment: CDR1 MGHRA and CDR2 YSYEKL. For the CDR3, the DNA is TGCGCCAGCAGCCAAGCGGACAGGGGGGTTGAAAAACTGTTTTTT. Translation gives CASSQADRGVEKLFF.

The chain links TRBV27 to TRBJ1-1, with a possible D match to TRBD1 (5 bases). Trimming shortened V by 8 bases and J by 2 bases, and 18 bases separated the two germline ends. Germline CDR1 is MNHEY and CDR2 is SMNVEV (reference sequence). The CDR3 is 15 residues long. CDR3 nucleotide sequence: TGTGCCAGCGGGTTATTGGACACAGAAAACACTGAAGCTTTCTTT. Translation gives CASGLLDTENTEAFF.

The chain links TRBV4-2 to TRBJ2-2; D not certain. There are 16 residues in the CDR3. V was trimmed by 0 bases and J by 5 bases, leaving 13 bases between them. The germline V gene encodes CDR1 LGHNA and CDR2 YNFKEQ. CDR3 in DNA: TGTGCCAGCAGCCAAGATCAGCTGCGGAATACCGGGGAGCTGTTTTTT. It translates to CASSQDQLRNTGELFF.

This rearrangement joins TRBV12-3 or TRBV12-4 to TRBJ1-4, with D uncertain. This CDR3 contains 11 residues. V was shortened by 7 bases and J by 5 bases, with 5 bases between the two germline ends. The CDR3 loop reads CASTLNEKLFF. The CDR3 DNA follows: TGTGCCAGCACCCTAAATGAAAAACTGTTTTTT.

V usage is TRBV6-6 and J usage is TRBJ2-5, with a possible D match to TRBD2 (7 bases). This CDR3 has 15 amino acids. Trimming cost V 6 bases and J 2 bases, with 16 bases left between them. Germline values: CDR1 MNHNY, CDR2 SVGAGI (reference sequence). The CDR3 bases are TGTGCCAGCAGAAACAGGGAGGGGCAGCAAGAGACCCAGTACTTC. This gives the protein CASRNREGQQETQYF.

V and J are TRBV4-1 and TRBJ2-1, with 11 positions matching TRBD2. Germline trimming cut 0 bases from V and 9 bases from J; bases unmatched to any gene: 10. Germline V lookup: CDR1 MGHRA, CDR2 YSYEKL. The CDR3 has 17 residues. CDR3 nucleotide sequence: TGCGCCAGCAGCCAAGAAGGAATAGCGGGGGGGACAGGTGAGCAGTTCTTC. This sequence encodes CASSQEGIAGGTGEQFF.

This chain joins TRBV6-5 and TRBJ1-6; 7 nucleotides align to TRBD1. Germline assignment: CDR1 MNHEY and CDR2 SVGAGI. Trimming cost V 7 bases and J 7 bases; bases outside gene matches: 10. CDR3 size: 15 residues. CDR3 nucleotides: TGTGCCAGCACCCAGGGGGTGGGGGGAAATTCACCCCTCCACTTT. Protein sequence: CASTQGVGGNSPLHF.

This chain joins TRBV6-2 or TRBV6-3 and TRBJ1-5; possibly TRBD1 for D (5 bases). This CDR3 is built from 16 residues. V gave up 0 bases and J gave up 1 base, with 10 bases separating them. Germline CDR1 and CDR2: MNHEY and SVGEGT. Written as DNA, the CDR3 is TGTGCCAGCAGTTACTCTGGGGGGGTCAGCAATCAGCCCCAGCATTTT. Protein product: CASSYSGGVSNQPQHF.

In DNA, the CDR3 is TGCGCCAGCAGCCAGGGACAGGGGACCACCGGGGAGCTGTTTTTT. It encodes CASSQGQGTTGELFF. The chain carries TRBV5-1 and TRBJ2-2, with 10 positions matching TRBD1. This CDR3 has 15 residues. The V segment lost 4 bases and the J segment 4 bases; nucleotides outside the gene matches: 4. Germline V gene data show CDR1 as SGHRS and CDR2 as YFSETQ.

The chain combines TRBV28 with TRBJ1-1, with D maybe TRBD1 (6 bases). Trimming stripped 6 bases from V and 4 bases from J, with 15 bases between. CDR1 and CDR2 from the germline V gene are MDHEN and SYDVKM. This CDR3 has 14 amino acids. CDR3 sequence: CASRARGIGTEAFF. The CDR3, as DNA: TGTGCCAGCAGGGCTAGGGGGATCGGCACTGAAGCTTTCTTT.